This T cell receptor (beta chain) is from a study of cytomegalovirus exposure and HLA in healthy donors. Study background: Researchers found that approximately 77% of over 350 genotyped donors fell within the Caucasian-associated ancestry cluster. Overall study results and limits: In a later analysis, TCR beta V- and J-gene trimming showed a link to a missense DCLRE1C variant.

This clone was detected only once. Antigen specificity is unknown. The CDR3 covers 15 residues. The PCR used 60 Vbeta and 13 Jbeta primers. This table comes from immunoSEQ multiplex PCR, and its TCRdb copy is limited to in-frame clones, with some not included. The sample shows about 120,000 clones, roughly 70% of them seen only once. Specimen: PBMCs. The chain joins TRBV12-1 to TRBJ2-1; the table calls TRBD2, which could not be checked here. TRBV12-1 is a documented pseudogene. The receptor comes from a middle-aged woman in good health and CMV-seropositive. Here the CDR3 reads CASSRGAGVINEQFF. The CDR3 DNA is TGTGCCAGCAGCCGGGGAGCGGGAGTGATAAATGAGCAGTTCTTC.